This TCR beta chain was recorded in a study of cytomegalovirus exposure and HLA in healthy donors. Across the whole study: A prior analysis found about 120 million unique TCR beta sequences from approximately 200 million T cells.

The CDR3 is made up of 17 amino acids. J gave up 0 bases and V 0 bases, and 1 base lay outside the gene matches. Per germline, CDR1 SGHNT and CDR2 YYREEE (reference sequence). 13 Jbeta primers and 60 Vbeta primers were used for the PCR. As originally analysed: Later, an analysis found around 80 million unique TCR beta chains, and roughly 10 million of these were shared. Assay used: immunoSEQ multiplex PCR; TCRdb lists only in-frame clones, some missing. Clone size and the V and J calls come from that table; the DNA yielded D and trimming. The profile shows around 150,000 clones, around 80% of them singletons. Whole-study findings and limits: It was confirmed in vitro that three of the CMV-associated chains were specific for CMV antigens. Cytomegalovirus association was listed for 164 TCR beta chains.

Details on this clone: Its specificity is unknown.

The specimen was PBMCs. This clonotype was sampled from a woman aged 40 to 49 in good health and CMV-seropositive. This rearrangement joins TRBV5-4 to TRBJ2-1; 12 nucleotides agree with TRBD2. CDR3 in DNA: TGTGCCAGCAGCTTGGGACTAGCGGGAGCCTCCTACAATGAGCAGTTCTTC. Its translation is CASSLGLAGASYNEQFF.